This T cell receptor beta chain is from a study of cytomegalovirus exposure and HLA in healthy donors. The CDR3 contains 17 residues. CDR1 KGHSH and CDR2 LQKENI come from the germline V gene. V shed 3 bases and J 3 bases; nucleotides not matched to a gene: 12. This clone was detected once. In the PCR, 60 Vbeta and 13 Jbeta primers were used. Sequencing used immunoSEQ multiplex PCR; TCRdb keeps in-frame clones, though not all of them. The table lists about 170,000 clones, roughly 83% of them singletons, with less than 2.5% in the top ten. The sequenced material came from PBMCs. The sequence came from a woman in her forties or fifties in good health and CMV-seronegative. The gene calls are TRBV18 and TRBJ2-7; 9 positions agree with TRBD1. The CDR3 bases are TGTGCCAGCTCACCGCGACAGGGGGAAACCGATCGCTACGAGCAGTACTTC. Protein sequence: CASSPRQGETDRYEQYF.